This TCR beta chain was recorded in a study of blood T cell repertoires in COVID-19. Turning to the study itself: Researchers got acute and convalescent COVID-19 samples from the United States, Italy and Spain. In each case, the material was cDNA or gDNA derived from T cells, B-cell-depleted T cells, or PBMCs.

The assay was immunoSEQ multiplex PCR, and TCRdb's table has in-frame clones only and misses some. This sample yields some 110,000 clones, of which about 80% are seen a single time; 6.2% belongs to the top ten. The V end lost 0 bases, the J end lost 5 bases, and 19 bases lay between the germline ends. The length of the CDR3 is 17 residues. Germline lookup yields CDR1 SGHVS and CDR2 FNYEAQ. The chain joins TRBV7-6 to TRBJ2-5, with D perhaps TRBD2 (6 bases). This receptor was identified in an older man with acute or convalescent COVID-19. Specimen: peripheral blood. Here the CDR3 DNA reads TGTGCCAGCAGCTTAGCCCCTTGGGGCGGGAAATCGGAGACCCAGTACTTC. Amino acid sequence: CASSLAPWGGKSETQYF. Full variable domain (rest looked up from reference TRBV7-6 and TRBJ2-5): GAGVSQSPRYKVTKRGQDVALRCDPISGHVSLYWYRQALGQGPEFLTYFNYEAQQDKSGLPNDRFSAERPEGSISTLTIQRTEQRDSAMYRCASSLAPWGGKSETQYFGPGTRLLVL.